One T cell receptor beta chain is described in this entry. This sample was taken from a study of blood T cell repertoires in COVID-19. About the study: The cDNA or gDNA used as material had been derived from T cells, B-cell-depleted T cells, or PBMCs.

The repertoire was sequenced with immunoSEQ multiplex PCR; TCRdb's copy has only in-frame clones and lacks some. The sample has about 170,000 clones; 65% to 85% are singletons. Sequenced input: peripheral blood. The receptor was derived from a woman in her 70s who had recovered from COVID-19.

The CDR3 DNA sequence: TGTGCCAGCACCACAGGGGTGGGAGAGACCCAGTACTTC. Translated: CASTTGVGETQYF. The V gene is TRBV7-9, the J gene TRBJ2-5; TRBD1 aligns across 7 bases. Germline assignment: CDR1 SEHNR and CDR2 FQNEAQ (reference sequence). J gave up 4 bases and V 7 bases, and 6 bases lay outside the gene matches. CDR3 size: 13 residues.